This TCR beta chain was obtained from a study of shared clonotypes between healthy human individuals. Study-wide points: In general, naive subsets displayed greater estimated richness than memory subsets did.

Donors, healthy HIV-negative adults, lacked recent acute infections or vaccinations. CDR1 is MDHEN, CDR2 SYDVKM, per germline. Including both end residues, the CDR3 is 15 amino acids long. Worth noting for this clone: What it recognizes is unknown. The DNA is omitted, as the CDR3 cannot be located on it reliably, and the CDR3 follows TCRdb's listing. Other DNA sequences from this sample encode an identical CDR3 as well.

Authors' processing steps: ImmunoSEQ junction-only sequences lacked quality scores, so their filtering differed. Profiling relied on immunoSEQ multiplex PCR, and the TCRdb table lists in-frame clones only, not all of them. The V and J calls and clone size were taken over from that table, and D and trimming were inferred from the DNA. In the table there are some 2,500,000 clones, less than 95% of which are singletons. Sequenced input: naive CD4+ T cells from PBMCs. As to subset: CD45RA+ positively selected. This clonotype was sampled from a man aged 18-30 years in good health. Some clones in this sample may be carry-over from other donors' samples. The chain has TRBV28 and TRBJ2-1; the table's TRBD1 call for D was not verified on the DNA. CDR3 loop: CASSFLAGGGDEQFF.